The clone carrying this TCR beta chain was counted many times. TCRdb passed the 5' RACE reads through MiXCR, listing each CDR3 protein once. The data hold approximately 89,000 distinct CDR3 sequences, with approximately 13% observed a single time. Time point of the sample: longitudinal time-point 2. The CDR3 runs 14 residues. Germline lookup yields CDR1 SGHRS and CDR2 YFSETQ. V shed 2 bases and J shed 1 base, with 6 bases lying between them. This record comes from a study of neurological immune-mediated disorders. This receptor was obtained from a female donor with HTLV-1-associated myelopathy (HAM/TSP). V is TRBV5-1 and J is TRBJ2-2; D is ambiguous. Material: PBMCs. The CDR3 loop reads CASSFRLNTGELFF. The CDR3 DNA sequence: TGCGCCAGCAGCTTTCGACTGAACACCGGGGAGCTGTTTTTT.